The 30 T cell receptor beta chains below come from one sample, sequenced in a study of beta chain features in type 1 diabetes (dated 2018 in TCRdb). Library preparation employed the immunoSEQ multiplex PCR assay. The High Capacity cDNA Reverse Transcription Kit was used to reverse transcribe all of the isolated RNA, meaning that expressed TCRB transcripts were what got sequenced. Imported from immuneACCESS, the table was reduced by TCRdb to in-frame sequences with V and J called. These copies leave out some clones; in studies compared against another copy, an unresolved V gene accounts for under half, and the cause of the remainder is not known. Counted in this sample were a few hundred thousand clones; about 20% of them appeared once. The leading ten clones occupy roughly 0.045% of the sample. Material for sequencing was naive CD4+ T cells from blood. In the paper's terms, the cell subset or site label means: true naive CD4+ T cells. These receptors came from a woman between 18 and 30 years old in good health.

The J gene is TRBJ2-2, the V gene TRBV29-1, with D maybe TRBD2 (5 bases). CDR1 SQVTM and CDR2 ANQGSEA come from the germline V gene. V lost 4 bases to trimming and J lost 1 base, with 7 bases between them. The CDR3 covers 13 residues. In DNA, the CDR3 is TGCAGCGTTGTACGGGGGAACACCGGGGAGCTGTTTTTT. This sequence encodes CSVVRGNTGELFF.

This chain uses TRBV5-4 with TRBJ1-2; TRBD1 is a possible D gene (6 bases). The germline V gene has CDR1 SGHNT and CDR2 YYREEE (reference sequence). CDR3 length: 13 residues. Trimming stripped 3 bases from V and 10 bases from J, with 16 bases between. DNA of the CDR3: TGTGCCAGCAGCTACTGGACAGCCCAGCTCTACACCTTC. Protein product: CASSYWTAQLYTF.

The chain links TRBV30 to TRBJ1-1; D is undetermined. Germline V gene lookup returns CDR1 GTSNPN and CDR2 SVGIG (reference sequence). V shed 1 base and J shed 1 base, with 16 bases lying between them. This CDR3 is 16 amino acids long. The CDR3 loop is CAWSDETPYWNTEAFF. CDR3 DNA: TGTGCCTGGAGTGATGAGACACCCTATTGGAACACTGAAGCTTTCTTT.

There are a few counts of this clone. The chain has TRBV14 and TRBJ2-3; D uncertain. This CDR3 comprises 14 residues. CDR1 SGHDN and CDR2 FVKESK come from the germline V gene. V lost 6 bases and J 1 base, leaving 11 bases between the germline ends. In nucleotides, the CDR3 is TGTGCCAGCAGTCAACGGTATGGCACAGATACGCAGTATTTT. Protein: CASSQRYGTDTQYF.

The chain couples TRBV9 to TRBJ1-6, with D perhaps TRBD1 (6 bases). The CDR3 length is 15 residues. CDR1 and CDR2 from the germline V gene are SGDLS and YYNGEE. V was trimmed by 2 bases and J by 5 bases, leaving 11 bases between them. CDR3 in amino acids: CASSVGQTNNSPLHF. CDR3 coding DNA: TGTGCCAGCAGCGTTGGACAGACTAATAATTCACCCCTCCACTTT.

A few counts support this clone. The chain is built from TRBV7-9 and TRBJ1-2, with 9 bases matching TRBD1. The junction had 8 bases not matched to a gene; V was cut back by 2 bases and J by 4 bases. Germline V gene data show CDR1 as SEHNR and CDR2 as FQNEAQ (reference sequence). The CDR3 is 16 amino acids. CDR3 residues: CASSLSATGQGYGYTF. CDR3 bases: TGTGCCAGCAGCTTATCGGCGACGGGACAGGGCTATGGCTACACCTTC.

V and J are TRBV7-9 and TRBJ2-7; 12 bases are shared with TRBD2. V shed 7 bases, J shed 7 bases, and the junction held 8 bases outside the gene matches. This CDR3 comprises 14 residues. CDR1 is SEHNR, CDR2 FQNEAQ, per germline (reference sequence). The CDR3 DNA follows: TGTGCCAGCACCCTTGGTGGGACTAGCGGGGAGCAGTACTTC. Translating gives CASTLGGTSGEQYF. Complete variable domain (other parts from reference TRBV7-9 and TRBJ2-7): DTGVSQNPRHKITKRGQNVTFRCDPISEHNRLYWYRQTLGQGPEFLTYFQNEAQLEKSRLLSDRFSAERPKGSFSTLEIQRTEQGDSAMYLCASTLGGTSGEQYFGPGTRLTVT.

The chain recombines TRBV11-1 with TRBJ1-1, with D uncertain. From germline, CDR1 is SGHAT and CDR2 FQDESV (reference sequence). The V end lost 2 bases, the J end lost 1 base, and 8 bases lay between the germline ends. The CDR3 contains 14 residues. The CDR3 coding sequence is TGTGCCAGCAGCTTAAATGGGAGGAACACTGAAGCTTTCTTT. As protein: CASSLNGRNTEAFF.

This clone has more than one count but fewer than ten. This CDR3 reads CASSPRDRISYGYTF. CDR3 coding DNA: TGTGCCAGTAGTCCGCGGGACAGGATCTCCTATGGCTACACCTTC. J is TRBJ1-2 and V is TRBV19; 8 bases align to TRBD1. CDR1 is LNHDA and CDR2 is SQIVND in the germline V gene (reference sequence). CDR3 length: 15 amino acids. The V gene end was trimmed by 5 bases and the J gene end by 4 bases; junction bases not matched to a gene: 9.

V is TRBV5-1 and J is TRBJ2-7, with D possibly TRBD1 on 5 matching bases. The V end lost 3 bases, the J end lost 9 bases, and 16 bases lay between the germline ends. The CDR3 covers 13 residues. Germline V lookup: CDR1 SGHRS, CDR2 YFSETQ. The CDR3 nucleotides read TGCGCCAGCAGCTACAGTCCAGGGCAGGGGCAGTACTTC. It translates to CASSYSPGQGQYF.

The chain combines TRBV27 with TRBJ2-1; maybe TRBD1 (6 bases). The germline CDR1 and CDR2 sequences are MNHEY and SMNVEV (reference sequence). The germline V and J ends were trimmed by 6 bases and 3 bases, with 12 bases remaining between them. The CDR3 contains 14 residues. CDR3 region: CASSVPGDYNEQFF. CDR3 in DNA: TGTGCCAGCAGCGTACCAGGGGACTACAATGAGCAGTTCTTC.

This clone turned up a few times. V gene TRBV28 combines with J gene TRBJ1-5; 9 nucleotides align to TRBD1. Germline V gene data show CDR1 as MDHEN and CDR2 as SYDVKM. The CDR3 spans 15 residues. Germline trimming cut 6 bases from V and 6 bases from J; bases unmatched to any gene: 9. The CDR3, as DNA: TGTGCCAGCAGCCGTACAGGGGGCGGAACTCAGCCCCAGCATTTT. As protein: CASSRTGGGTQPQHF.

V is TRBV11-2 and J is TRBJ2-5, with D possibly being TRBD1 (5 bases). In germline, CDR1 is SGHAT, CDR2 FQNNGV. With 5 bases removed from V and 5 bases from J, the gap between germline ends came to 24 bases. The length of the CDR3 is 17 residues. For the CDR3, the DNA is TGTGCCAGCAGCCCACTATCCTCGACAACCGCAGGGGAGACCCAGTACTTC. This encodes CASSPLSSTTAGETQYF.

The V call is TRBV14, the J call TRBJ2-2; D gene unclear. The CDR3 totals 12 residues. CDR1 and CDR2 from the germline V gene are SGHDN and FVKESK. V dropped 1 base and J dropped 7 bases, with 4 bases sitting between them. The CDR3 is CASSQVNGELFF. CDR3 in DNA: TGTGCCAGCAGCCAAGTAAACGGGGAGCTGTTTTTT. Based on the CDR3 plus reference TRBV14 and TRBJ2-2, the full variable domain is EAGVTQFPSHSVIEKGQTVTLRCDPISGHDNLYWYRRVMGKEIKFLLHFVKESKQDESGMPNNRFLAERTGGTYSTLKVQPAELEDSGVYFCASSQVNGELFFGEGSRLTVL.

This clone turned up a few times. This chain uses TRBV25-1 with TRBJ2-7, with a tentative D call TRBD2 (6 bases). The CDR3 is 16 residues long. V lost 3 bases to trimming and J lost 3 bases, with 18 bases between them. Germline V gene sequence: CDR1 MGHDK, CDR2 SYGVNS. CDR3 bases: TGTGCCAGCAGTGACCATGACGGGGGAAGCGACTACGAGCAGTACTTC. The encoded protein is CASSDHDGGSDYEQYF.

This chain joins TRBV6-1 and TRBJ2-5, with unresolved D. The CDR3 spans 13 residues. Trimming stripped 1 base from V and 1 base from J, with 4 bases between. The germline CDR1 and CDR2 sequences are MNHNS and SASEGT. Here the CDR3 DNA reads TGTGCCAGCAGTGAAGGGGCCCAAGAGACCCAGTACTTC. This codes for CASSEGAQETQYF.

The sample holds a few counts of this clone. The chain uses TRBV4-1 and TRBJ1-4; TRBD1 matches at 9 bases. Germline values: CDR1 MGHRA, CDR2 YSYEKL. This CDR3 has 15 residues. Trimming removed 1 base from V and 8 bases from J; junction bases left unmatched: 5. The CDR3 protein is CASSQVGTGREKLFF. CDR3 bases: TGCGCCAGCAGCCAAGTAGGGACAGGGCGAGAAAAACTGTTTTTT.

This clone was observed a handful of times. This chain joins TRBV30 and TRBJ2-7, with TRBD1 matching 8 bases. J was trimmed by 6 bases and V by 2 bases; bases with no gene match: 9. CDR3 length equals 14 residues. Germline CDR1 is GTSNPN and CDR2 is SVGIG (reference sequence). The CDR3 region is CAWSPSARGREQYF. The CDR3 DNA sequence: TGTGCCTGGAGTCCTTCGGCCAGGGGGCGCGAGCAGTACTTC. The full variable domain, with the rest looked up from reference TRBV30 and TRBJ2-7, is SQTIHQWPATLVQPVGSPLSLECTVEGTSNPNLYWYRQAAGRGLQLLFYSVGIGQISSEVPQNLSASRPQDRQFILSSKKLLLSDSGFYLCAWSPSARGREQYFGPGTRLTVT.

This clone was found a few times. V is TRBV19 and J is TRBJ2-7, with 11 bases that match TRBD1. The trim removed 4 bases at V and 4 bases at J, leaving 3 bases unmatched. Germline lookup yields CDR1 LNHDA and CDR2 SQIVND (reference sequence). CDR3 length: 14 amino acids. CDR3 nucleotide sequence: TGTGCCAGTAGTACCGGACAGGGGGCGTACGAGCAGTACTTC. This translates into CASSTGQGAYEQYF.

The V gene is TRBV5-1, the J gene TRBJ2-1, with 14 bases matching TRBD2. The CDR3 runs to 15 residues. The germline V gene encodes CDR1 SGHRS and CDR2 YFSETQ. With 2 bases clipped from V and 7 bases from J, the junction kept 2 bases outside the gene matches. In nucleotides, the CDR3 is TGCGCCAGCAGCTTACGGACTAGCGGGGGGAATGAGCAGTTCTTC. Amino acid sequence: CASSLRTSGGNEQFF.

The CDR3 region is CASGSGQLYEQYF. The CDR3 bases are TGTGCTAGTGGTTCGGGACAGCTGTACGAGCAGTACTTC. This chain joins TRBV12-5 and TRBJ2-7, with 7 bases lining up with TRBD1. Unmatched junction bases numbered 4, after V lost 4 bases and J lost 4 bases. The CDR3 sequence is 13 residues long. Germline values: CDR1 LGHNT, CDR2 FRNRAP.

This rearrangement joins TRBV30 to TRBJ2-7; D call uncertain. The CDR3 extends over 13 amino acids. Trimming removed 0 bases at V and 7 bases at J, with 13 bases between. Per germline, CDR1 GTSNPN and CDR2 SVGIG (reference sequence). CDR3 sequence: CAWSVQFTREQYF. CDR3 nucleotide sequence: TGTGCCTGGAGTGTACAATTCACCCGTGAGCAGTACTTC.

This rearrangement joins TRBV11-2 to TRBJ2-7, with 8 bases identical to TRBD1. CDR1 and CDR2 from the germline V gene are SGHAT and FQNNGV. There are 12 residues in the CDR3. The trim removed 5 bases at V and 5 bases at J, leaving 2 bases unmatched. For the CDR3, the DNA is TGTGCCAGCAGCCCACAGGGGGACGAGCAGTACTTC. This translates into CASSPQGDEQYF.

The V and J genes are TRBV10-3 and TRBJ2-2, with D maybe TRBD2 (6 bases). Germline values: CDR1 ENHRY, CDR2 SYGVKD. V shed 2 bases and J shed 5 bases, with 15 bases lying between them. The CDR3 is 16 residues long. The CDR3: CAISEREPRKTGELFF. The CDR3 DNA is TGTGCCATCAGTGAGCGGGAGCCCAGAAAGACCGGGGAGCTGTTTTTT.

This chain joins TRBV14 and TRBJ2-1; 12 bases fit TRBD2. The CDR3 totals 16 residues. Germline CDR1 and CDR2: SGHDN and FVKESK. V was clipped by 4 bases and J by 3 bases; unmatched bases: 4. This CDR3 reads CASSLLAGGHYNEQFF. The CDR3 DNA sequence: TGTGCCAGCAGCCTACTAGCGGGGGGACACTACAATGAGCAGTTCTTC.

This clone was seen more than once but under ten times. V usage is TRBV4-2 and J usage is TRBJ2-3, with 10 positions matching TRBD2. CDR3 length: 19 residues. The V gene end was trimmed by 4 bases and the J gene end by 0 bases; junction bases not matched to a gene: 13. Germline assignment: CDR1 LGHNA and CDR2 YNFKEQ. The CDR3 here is CASSLVSPAGGLSTDTQYF. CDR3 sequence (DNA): TGTGCCAGCAGCCTAGTTTCCCCAGCGGGGGGGCTTAGCACAGATACGCAGTATTTT.

Here the CDR3 reads CASSPGQGAKGSPLHF. DNA for the CDR3: TGCGCCAGCAGCCCAGGACAGGGGGCGAAAGGTTCACCCCTCCACTTT. The chain uses TRBV4-1 and TRBJ1-6, with 11 bases identical to TRBD1. The CDR3 has 16 amino acids. V shed 4 bases, J shed 9 bases, and the junction held 8 bases outside the gene matches. The germline gives CDR1 MGHRA, CDR2 YSYEKL.

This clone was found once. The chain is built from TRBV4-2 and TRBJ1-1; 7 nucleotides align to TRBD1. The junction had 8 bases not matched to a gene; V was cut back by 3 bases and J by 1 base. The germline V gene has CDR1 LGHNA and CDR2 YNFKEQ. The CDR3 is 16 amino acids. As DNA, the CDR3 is TGTGCCAGCAGCCAGGTTGACAGGGCCTCGAACACTGAAGCTTTCTTT. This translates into CASSQVDRASNTEAFF.

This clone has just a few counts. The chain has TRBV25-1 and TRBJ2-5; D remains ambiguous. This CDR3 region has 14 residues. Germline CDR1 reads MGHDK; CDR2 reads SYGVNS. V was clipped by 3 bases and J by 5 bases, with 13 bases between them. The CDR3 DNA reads TGTGCCAGCAGTGAGACACTGACGGTGGAGACCCAGTACTTC. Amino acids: CASSETLTVETQYF.

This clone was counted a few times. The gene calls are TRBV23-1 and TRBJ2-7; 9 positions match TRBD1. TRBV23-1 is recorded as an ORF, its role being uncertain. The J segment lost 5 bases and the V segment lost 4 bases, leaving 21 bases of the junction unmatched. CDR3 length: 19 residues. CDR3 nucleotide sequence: TGCGCCAGCAGTCTACTCCGGGACAGGGTATTGTCCCGGTCTGACGAGCAGTACTTC. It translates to CASSLLRDRVLSRSDEQYF.